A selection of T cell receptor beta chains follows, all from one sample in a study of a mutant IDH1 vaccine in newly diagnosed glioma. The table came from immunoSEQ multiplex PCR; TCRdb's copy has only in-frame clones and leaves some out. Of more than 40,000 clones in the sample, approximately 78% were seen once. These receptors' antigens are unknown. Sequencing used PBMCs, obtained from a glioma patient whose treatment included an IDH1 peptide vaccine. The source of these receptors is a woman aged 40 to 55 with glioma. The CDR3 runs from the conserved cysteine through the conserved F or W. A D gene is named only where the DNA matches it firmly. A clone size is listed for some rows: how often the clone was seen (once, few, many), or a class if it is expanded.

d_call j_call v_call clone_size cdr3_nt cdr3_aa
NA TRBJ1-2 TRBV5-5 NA TGTGCCAGCAGCTTGTGGGGGCGCGGCTACACCTTC CASSLWGRGYTF
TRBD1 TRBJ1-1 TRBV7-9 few TGTGCCAGCAGCATTGGACAGGGTGGCACTGAAGCTTTCTTT CASSIGQGGTEAFF
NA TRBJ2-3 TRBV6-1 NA TGTGCCAGCAGCGAAATCGGCGGCAGGCTCACAGATACGCAGTATTTT CASSEIGGRLTDTQYF
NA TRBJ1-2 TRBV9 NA TGTGCCAGCAGCACCTATTATGGCTACACCTTC CASSTYYGYTF
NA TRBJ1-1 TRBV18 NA TGTGCCAGCTCACCACTCGAGGGGAACACTGAAGCTTTCTTT CASSPLEGNTEAFF
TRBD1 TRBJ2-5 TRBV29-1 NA TGCAGCGTCGCGACAGGGACAGAGACCCAGTACTTC CSVATGTETQYF
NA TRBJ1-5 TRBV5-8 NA TGTGCCAGCAGCTTATCACAGGCGAACGCTAATCAGCCCCAGCATTTT CASSLSQANANQPQHF
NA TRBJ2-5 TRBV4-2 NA TGTGCCAGCAGCCAAGAAGGAGGGAGACAAGAGACCCAGTACTTC CASSQEGGRQETQYF
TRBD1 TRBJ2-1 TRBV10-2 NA TGCGCCAGCAGTTACAGGGGCAATGAGCAGTTCTTC CASSYRGNEQFF
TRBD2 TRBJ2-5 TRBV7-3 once TGTGCCAGCAGCTCCGGACTAGCGGGGGCTGGGGAGACCCAGTACTTC CASSSGLAGAGETQYF
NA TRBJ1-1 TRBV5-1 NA TGCGCCAGCAGCATCTCGTGGGGGCGAGGAACTGAAGCTTTCTTT CASSISWGRGTEAFF
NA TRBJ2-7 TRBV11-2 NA TGTGCCAGCAACGACCCGAACTCCTACGAGCAGTACTTC CASNDPNSYEQYF
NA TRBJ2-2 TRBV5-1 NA TGCGCCAGCAGCTTGGGCCAAGGCGGGGGCCGAAACACCGGGGAGCTGTTTTTT CASSLGQGGGRNTGELFF
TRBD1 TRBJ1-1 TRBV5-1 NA TGCGCCAGCAGCCGCGGGCCGAACTCCGGGACAGGTGAAGCTTTCTTT CASSRGPNSGTGEAFF
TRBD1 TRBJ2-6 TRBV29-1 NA TGCAGCGTTCGGACAGGCTCTGGGGCCAACGTCCTGACTTTC CSVRTGSGANVLTF
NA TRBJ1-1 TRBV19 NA TGTGCCAGTAGTTCGACCCGGCGGACTGAAGCTTTCTTT CASSSTRRTEAFF
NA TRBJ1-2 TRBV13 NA TGTGCCAGCAGCTTAGGGAGGGGAGGAAACTATGGCTACACCTTC CASSLGRGGNYGYTF
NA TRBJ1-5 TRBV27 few TGTGCCAGCAGTTTCCGGGGGGACAATCAGCCCCAGCATTTT CASSFRGDNQPQHF
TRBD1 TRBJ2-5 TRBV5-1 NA TGCGCCAGCAGCTTGAGTGGCAGGGGGCACCAAGAGACCCAGTACTTC CASSLSGRGHQETQYF
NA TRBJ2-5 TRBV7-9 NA TGTGCCAGCAGCCGCGGGGAGGAGACCCAGTACTTC CASSRGEETQYF
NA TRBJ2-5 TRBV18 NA TGTGCCAGCTCACCAGCAGGTGGTGGGGAGACCCAGTACTTC CASSPAGGGETQYF
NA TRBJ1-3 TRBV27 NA TGTGCCAGCAGTTTGGACGGTGGAAACACCATATATTTT CASSLDGGNTIYF
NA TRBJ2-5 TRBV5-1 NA TGCGCCAGCAGCTACCGGGACCCCAGGGACCAGTACTTC CASSYRDPRDQYF